These T cell receptor beta chains were read from a single sample in a study of cytomegalovirus exposure and HLA in healthy donors. Clones were sequenced by immunoSEQ multiplex PCR, and TCRdb holds only the in-frame ones, with some missing. The repertoire holds 200,000 to 300,000 clones, with about 92% as singletons. Sequenced material: PBMCs. The receptors here all came from a woman in her 30s in good health and CMV-seronegative. Both conserved end residues are part of each CDR3. The D gene is left open where the match is weak. The size entry is marked missing in some rows and otherwise reads once, few, many or a size class.

TRBD1	TRBV2	NA	TRBJ1-1	TGTGCCAGCAGGGGACAGATGAACACTGAAGCTTTCTTT	CASRGQMNTEAFF
TRBD2	TRBV5-6	NA	TRBJ2-3	TGTGCCAGCAGCTTGTGGGCTAGCGGGAGCACAGATACGCAGTATTTT	CASSLWASGSTDTQYF
TRBD1	TRBV19	NA	TRBJ2-7	TGTGCCAGTAGTATAACCGGGACAGGGTTGTACGAGCAGTACTTC	CASSITGTGLYEQYF
NA	TRBV6-5	NA	TRBJ2-7	TGTGCCAGCAGTTACTCTAGGGGGGAGGTCTACGAGCAGTACTTC	CASSYSRGEVYEQYF
TRBD1	TRBV18	NA	TRBJ2-7	TGTGCCAGCTCACCACGGGACAGGGATTTTGAGCAGTACTTC	CASSPRDRDFEQYF
TRBD2	TRBV29-1	once	TRBJ2-3	TGCAGCGTTGCGTTTAGCGGGAGCGTCTCAGATACGCAGTATTTT	CSVAFSGSVSDTQYF
TRBD1	TRBV27	NA	TRBJ2-5	TGTGCCAGCAGTGTATTATGGGACAGCCAAGAGACCCAGTACTTC	CASSVLWDSQETQYF
NA	TRBV27	NA	TRBJ2-7	TGTGCCAGCAAAAAGGAGGGGGGGACCTACGAGCAGTACTTC	CASKKEGGTYEQYF
TRBD1	TRBV11-2	once	TRBJ1-2	TGTGCCAGCAGCTCGATAGCCAGGGGGTATGGCTACACCTTC	CASSSIARGYGYTF
NA	TRBV15	NA	TRBJ2-7	TGTGCCACCAGCAGAGATGGACGGACCCGGGCATGGGAGCAGTACTTC	CATSRDGRTRAWEQYF
NA	TRBV5-6	NA	TRBJ1-1	TGTGCCAGCAGCTTGCCTGACACTGAAGCTTTCTTT	CASSLPDTEAFF
NA	TRBV14	NA	TRBJ2-2	TGTGCCAGCAGAGGGGTCCCGAACACCGGGGAGCTGTTTTTT	CASRGVPNTGELFF
TRBD1	TRBV7-7	once	TRBJ2-5	TGTGCCAGCAGCCCCCGGACAGGGCCGGAAGAGACCCAGTACTTC	CASSPRTGPEETQYF
NA	TRBV11-1	NA	TRBJ1-1	TGTGCCAGCAGCCGAGGGGTAGGTGTTGGTGAAGCTTTCTTT	CASSRGVGVGEAFF
TRBD2	TRBV29-1	NA	TRBJ2-1	TGCAGCGTTGAATCTAGCGGGAGGGTAGGGGAGCAGTTCTTC	CSVESSGRVGEQFF
NA	TRBV7-2	NA	TRBJ2-4	TGTGCCAGCAGCTTAGATCGGGTTATAGCCAAAAACATTCAGTACTTC	CASSLDRVIAKNIQYF
TRBD2	TRBV11-2	NA	TRBJ2-2	TGTGCCAGCAGCTCCCTTCGGCGGGAGCGCACCGGGGAGCTGTTTTTT	CASSSLRRERTGELFF
NA	TRBV9	few	TRBJ2-2	TGTGCCAGCAGCTCAACAACGAGCGGATACAGGGGAGGTACCGGGGAGCTGTTTTTT	CASSSTTSGYRGGTGELFF
TRBD1	TRBV28	many	TRBJ1-2	TGTGCCAGCAGTTCTACCTCGGACAGGGCCGGTAATGGCTACACCTTC	CASSSTSDRAGNGYTF
NA	TRBV25-1	NA	TRBJ2-7	TGTGCCAGCAGTGAAAACAGGGATCCCGAGCAGTACTTC	CASSENRDPEQYF
NA	TRBV7-9	NA	TRBJ2-3	TGTGCCAGCAGCTTAGAACAGCACACAGATACGCAGTATTTT	CASSLEQHTDTQYF
NA	TRBV29-1	NA	TRBJ2-5	TGCAGCGCGGAGGGTCGGCGGAACCAAGAGACCCAGTACTTC	CSAEGRRNQETQYF
NA	TRBV11-2	NA	TRBJ2-6	TGTGCCAGCAGCTTATCCGCGGCCTCTGGGGCCAACGTCCTGACTTTC	CASSLSAASGANVLTF
NA	TRBV7-3	once	TRBJ2-2	TGTGCCAGCAGCTCGTCCAGGGGGGACTCCCAACACTCGAACACCGGGGAGCTGTTTTTT	CASSSSRGDSQHSNTGELFF
NA	TRBV10-2	NA	TRBJ2-1	TGCGCCAGCAGTGATAGTGGTGAGCAGTTCTTC	CASSDSGEQFF
NA	TRBV6-1	few	TRBJ1-5	TGTGCTCTTGGTGGAGGGGTCAATCAGCCCCAGCATTTT	CALGGGVNQPQHF
NA	TRBV7-2	once	TRBJ2-3	TGTGCCAGCAGCCCCCTGCGGGGACGCCCAGATACGCAGTATTTT	CASSPLRGRPDTQYF
NA	TRBV5-3	NA	TRBJ2-3	TGTGCCAGAAGCTCAAACAAGGACTCATCTAGCACAGATACGCAGTATTTT	CARSSNKDSSSTDTQYF
NA	TRBV28	NA	TRBJ2-3	TGTGCCAGCAGTGCCCTGACGGATACGCAGTATTTT	CASSALTDTQYF
NA	TRBV27	NA	TRBJ2-7	TGTGCCAGCAGTTCTCGAGGAGCGGGCTCCTACGAGCAGTACTTC	CASSSRGAGSYEQYF
NA	TRBV30	NA	TRBJ2-1	TGTGCCTGGGGCCGGGCGGCGGTTCCGTTCTTC	CAWGRAAVPFF
TRBD2	TRBV28	NA	TRBJ2-1	TGTGCCAGCAGTCCCCTTGGCGGGAGGGCCTCGGGTGAGCAGTTCTTC	CASSPLGGRASGEQFF
NA	TRBV7-9	NA	TRBJ1-4	TGTGCCAGCAGCTTAGTCGTAGGGTTTGATGAAAAACTGTTTTTT	CASSLVVGFDEKLFF
NA	TRBV5-1	few	TRBJ2-7	TGCGCCAGCAGCTTGGCGCGGGACTACGAGCAGTACTTC	CASSLARDYEQYF
TRBD1	TRBV18	NA	TRBJ2-2	TGTGCCAGCTCACTGGGACAGGGGAACACCGGGGAGCTGTTTTTT	CASSLGQGNTGELFF
NA	TRBV30	NA	TRBJ2-2	TGTGCCTGGAGTGCCCTATTGAACACCGGGGAGCTGTTTTTT	CAWSALLNTGELFF
NA	TRBV27	NA	TRBJ2-1	TGTGCCAGCAGTTTAAATATGGGCGGGAACGGAGCCCGAACAACCTACAATGAGCAGTTCTTC	CASSLNMGGNGARTTYNEQFF
TRBD2	TRBV9	NA	TRBJ2-7	TGTGCCAGCAGCGTAGGCGGGGGAACCTACGAGCAGTACTTC	CASSVGGGTYEQYF
TRBD2	TRBV7-2	NA	TRBJ2-7	TGTGCCAGCAGCGTCGGACTAGCGGGAGCAGGAGAGCAGTACTTC	CASSVGLAGAGEQYF
NA	TRBV5-4	NA	TRBJ1-1	TGTGCCAGCAGCTTGGGTAAGGGGAGCACTGAAGCTTTCTTT	CASSLGKGSTEAFF
NA	TRBV6-5	once	TRBJ2-1	TGTGCCAGCAGACCGAGCTCCTACAATGAGCAGTTCTTC	CASRPSSYNEQFF
TRBD1	TRBV19	NA	TRBJ1-2	TGTGCCAGTCATACAGGGGGTGGCTACACCTTC	CASHTGGGYTF
NA	TRBV6-4	once	TRBJ1-5	TGTGCCAGCAGTGACTCGGATAGCAATCAGCCCCAGCATTTT	CASSDSDSNQPQHF
NA	TRBV5-1	NA	TRBJ2-5	TGCGCCAGCAGCTTGGGTCAGCTACAAGAGACCCAGTACTTC	CASSLGQLQETQYF
TRBD1	TRBV9	NA	TRBJ2-7	TGTGCCAGCAGCGTAAGTTCAGGGGGCGAGCAGTACTTC	CASSVSSGGEQYF
TRBD1	TRBV13	NA	TRBJ1-1	TGTGCCAGCAGCTTAAGACAGGGGTTCACTGAAGCTTTCTTT	CASSLRQGFTEAFF
TRBD1	TRBV5-3	NA	TRBJ2-7	TGTGCCAGAAGCTTGGGTGGGACAGGGGAAGACGAGCAGTACTTC	CARSLGGTGEDEQYF
TRBD1	TRBV4-2	NA	TRBJ1-2	TGTGCCAGCAGCCAAGACCGACAGGGGGATGGCTACACCTTC	CASSQDRQGDGYTF
TRBD2	TRBV28	NA	TRBJ2-1	TGTGCCAGCAGGCGGACTAGCGGGAGTCTCTACAATGAGCAGTTCTTC	CASRRTSGSLYNEQFF
NA	TRBV14	few	TRBJ1-2	TGTGCCAGCAGCCAAGCTAACAGACCTAACTATGGCTACACCTTC	CASSQANRPNYGYTF
TRBD2	TRBV27	NA	TRBJ2-3	TGTGCCAGCAGTTTAAGAGCGGGAGGGCCAGATACGCAGTATTTT	CASSLRAGGPDTQYF
NA	TRBV13	NA	TRBJ2-1	TGTGCCAGCAGCCCTAGGTCGGGGAGCAATGAGCAGTTCTTC	CASSPRSGSNEQFF
NA	TRBV7-2	NA	TRBJ1-2	TGTGCCAGCAGCTTAGAGAGTACAACCTATGGCTACACCTTC	CASSLESTTYGYTF
NA	TRBV4-3	NA	TRBJ2-3	TGCGCCAGCAGCCATGGATCCCTGGGCAGCGACGCTAGCACAGATACGCAGTATTTT	CASSHGSLGSDASTDTQYF
TRBD2	TRBV28	once	TRBJ2-7	TGTGCCAGCAGTTATCCCGGGACTAGAGTCTACGAGCAGTACTTC	CASSYPGTRVYEQYF
NA	TRBV7-9	NA	TRBJ2-1	TGTGCCAGCAGCCCGCAGGGTGTTAGGAACAATGAGCAGTTCTTC	CASSPQGVRNNEQFF
NA	TRBV14	NA	TRBJ1-2	TGTGCCAGCAGCCAAGATACGGGGAACTATGGCTACACCTTC	CASSQDTGNYGYTF
NA	TRBV5-1	NA	TRBJ1-3	TGCGCCAGCAGCTTGGCGACATCTACCACCTCTGGAAACACCATATATTTT	CASSLATSTTSGNTIYF
NA	TRBV7-2	NA	TRBJ2-2	TGTGCCAGCAGCTTAAGTGGATTTGCCGGGGAGCTGTTTTTT	CASSLSGFAGELFF